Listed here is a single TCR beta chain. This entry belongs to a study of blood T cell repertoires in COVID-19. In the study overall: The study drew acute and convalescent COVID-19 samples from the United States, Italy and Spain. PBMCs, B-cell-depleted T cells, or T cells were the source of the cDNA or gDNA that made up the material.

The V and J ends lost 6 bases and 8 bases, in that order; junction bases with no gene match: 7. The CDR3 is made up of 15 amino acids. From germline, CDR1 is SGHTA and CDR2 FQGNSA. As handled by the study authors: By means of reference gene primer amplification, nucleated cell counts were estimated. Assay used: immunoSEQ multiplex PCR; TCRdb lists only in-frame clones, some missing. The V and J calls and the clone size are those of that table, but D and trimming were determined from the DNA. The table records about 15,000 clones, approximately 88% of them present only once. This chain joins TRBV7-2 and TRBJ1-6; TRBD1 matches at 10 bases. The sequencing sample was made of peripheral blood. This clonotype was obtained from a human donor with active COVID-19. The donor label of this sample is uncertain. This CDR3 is CASRQTGGSYSPLHF. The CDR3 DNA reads TGTGCCAGCAGGCAGACAGGGGGCTCGTATTCACCCCTCCACTTT. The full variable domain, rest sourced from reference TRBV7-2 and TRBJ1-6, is GAGVSQSPSNKVTEKGKDVELRCDPISGHTALYWYRQSLGQGLEFLIYFQGNSAPDKSGLPSDRFSAERTGGSVSTLTIQRTQQEDSAVYLCASRQTGGSYSPLHFGNGTRLTVT.